One sample yielded the 12 T cell receptor beta chains listed below, sequenced in a study of neoadjuvant anti-PD-1 for oral cavity cancer. The table came from immunoSEQ multiplex PCR; TCRdb's copy has only in-frame clones and leaves some out. The sample shows about 16,000 clones, 60% to 80% of them seen only once. The sample in question was PBMCs, obtained before nivolumab (anti-PD-1) treatment. The receptor source for this set is a person between 35 and 79 years old with oral cavity squamous cell carcinoma.

The rearrangement joins TRBV6-5 to TRBJ2-6; D call uncertain. The germline V gene has CDR1 MNHEY and CDR2 SVGAGI. The CDR3 runs 14 residues. The V end lost 6 bases, the J end lost 0 bases, and 6 bases lay between the germline ends. The CDR3 sequence: CASRRPSGANVLTF. CDR3 nucleotides: TGTGCCAGCAGGCGGCCCTCTGGGGCCAACGTCCTGACTTTC.

V usage is TRBV5-5 and J usage is TRBJ2-6; no clear D. Trimming took 4 bases from V and 1 from J, leaving 9 bases between them. The germline CDR1 and CDR2 sequences are SGHKS and YYEKEE (reference sequence). This CDR3 has 15 residues. The CDR3 protein is CASSPEASGANVLTF. The DNA for the CDR3 is TGTGCCAGCAGCCCCGAGGCTTCTGGGGCCAACGTCCTGACTTTC.

This chain connects TRBV28 to TRBJ1-5; D is unclear. Trimming took off 3 bases at V and 4 bases at J, with 7 bases between the two ends. CDR1 is MDHEN, CDR2 SYDVKM, per germline. There are 13 residues in the CDR3. Here the CDR3 reads CASSFLGNQPQHF. The DNA for the CDR3 is TGTGCCAGCAGTTTTTTGGGTAATCAGCCCCAGCATTTT.

V usage is TRBV4-1 and J usage is TRBJ1-5; TRBD1 is a possible D gene (5 bases). The CDR3 loop spans 16 amino acids. Trimming cost V 0 bases and J 9 bases, with 18 bases left between them. The germline gives CDR1 MGHRA, CDR2 YSYEKL. In DNA form, the CDR3 reads TGCGCCAGCAGCCAAGATTTGGGGGGTACCCTAGCGCCCCAGCATTTT. This codes for CASSQDLGGTLAPQHF.

The rearrangement joins TRBV30 to TRBJ1-5, with 7 bases fitting TRBD1. This CDR3 has 14 amino acids. CDR1 GTSNPN and CDR2 SVGIG come from the germline V gene (reference sequence). V lost 1 base, J lost 8 bases, and 8 bases stayed unmatched. The CDR3: CAWSGQGGKEPQHF. The CDR3 DNA follows: TGTGCCTGGAGTGGACAGGGAGGTAAGGAGCCCCAGCATTTT.

This clone was observed a single time. The chain employs TRBV14 and TRBJ2-7; D call uncertain. In germline, CDR1 is SGHDN, CDR2 FVKESK. Trimming stripped 2 bases from V and 4 bases from J, with 15 bases between. The CDR3 has 15 amino acids. The CDR3 DNA follows: TGTGCCAGCAGCCAAACTCGGAACAGCCGGTACGAGCAGTACTTC. Translated, it gives CASSQTRNSRYEQYF. Supplemented by reference TRBV14 and TRBJ2-7, the full variable domain reads EAGVTQFPSHSVIEKGQTVTLRCDPISGHDNLYWYRRVMGKEIKFLLHFVKESKQDESGMPNNRFLAERTGGTYSTLKVQPAELEDSGVYFCASSQTRNSRYEQYFGPGTRLTVT.

This clone has just one count. The chain uses TRBV27 and TRBJ2-5; possible D gene TRBD2, 5 bases. The V and J ends lost 9 bases and 1 base respectively, with 12 bases between them. The CDR3 length is 13 residues. CDR1 and CDR2 (germline): MNHEY, SMNVEV (reference sequence). The CDR3 reads CASSRGFQETQYF. As DNA, the CDR3 is TGTGCCAGTTCTCGAGGGTTCCAAGAGACCCAGTACTTC.

This clone has only one observation. The chain links TRBV28 to TRBJ1-5; D is uncertain. V gave up 2 bases and J gave up 4 bases, with 12 bases separating them. The CDR3 covers 15 residues. Germline assignment: CDR1 MDHEN and CDR2 SYDVKM. As DNA, the CDR3 is TGTGCCAGCAGTTTAATCACCAAGAGGAATCAGCCCCAGCATTTT. Its translation: CASSLITKRNQPQHF.

The genes are TRBV15 and TRBJ2-5, with 15 nucleotides matching TRBD2. V shed 1 base and J 4 bases; nucleotides not matched to a gene: 1. Germline CDR1 and CDR2: LNHNV and YYDKDF (reference sequence). The CDR3 runs to 16 residues. The CDR3 reads CATSRGGLAGGETQYF. The CDR3 DNA reads TGTGCCACCAGCAGAGGGGGACTAGCGGGAGGAGAGACCCAGTACTTC.

This clone was detected only once. The CDR3, as DNA: TGCGCCAGCAGCTTGGCGGCCGTTGCCACGAACACTGAAGCTTTCTTT. This sequence encodes CASSLAAVATNTEAFF. This sequence joins TRBV5-1 and TRBJ1-1; D gene uncertain. The CDR3 is 16 amino acids. V shed 0 bases and J shed 1 base, with 13 bases lying between them. Looked up from germline, CDR1 is SGHRS and CDR2 is YFSETQ.

The chain couples TRBV9 to TRBJ2-3, with D hard to call. Germline CDR1 is SGDLS and CDR2 is YYNGEE. Between the trimmed V and J ends, which lost 3 bases and 5 bases, there was a span of 4 bases. There are 11 residues in the CDR3. The CDR3 bases are TGTGCCAGCAGCGACCTAGATACGCAGTATTTT. Translated, it gives CASSDLDTQYF. The complete variable domain, with remaining parts taken from reference TRBV9 and TRBJ2-3, reads DSGVTQTPKHLITATGQRVTLRCSPRSGDLSVYWYQQSLDQGLQFLIQYYNGEERAKGNILERFSAQQFPDLHSELNLSSLELGDSALYFCASSDLDTQYFGPGTRLTVL.

The V call is TRBV6-1, the J call TRBJ2-3, with 9 bases identical to TRBD2. The CDR3 runs to 15 residues. In germline, CDR1 is MNHNS, CDR2 SASEGT. The junction had 7 bases not matched to a gene; V was cut back by 7 bases and J by 2 bases. DNA of the CDR3: TGTGCCAGCATAACAGCGGGAGGTTACACAGATACGCAGTATTTT. Translated: CASITAGGYTDTQYF.